This T cell receptor (beta chain) was retrieved from a study of post-analysis software for immune sequencing data. Overall study context: As for disease course, relapsing-remitting, secondary progressive and progressive-relapsing multiple sclerosis were all included.

This clonotype was picked up a small number of times. Its antigen is unknown. The CDR3 length is 15 residues. V was trimmed by 2 bases and J by 4 bases, leaving 14 bases between them. Germline V gives CDR1 SGHAT, CDR2 FQDESV (reference sequence). Notes on the study in general: TRBV5-6, TRBV5-1 and TRBV20-1 belonged to a set of five TRBV segments that were more frequent in patients than controls.

Every TCR beta cDNA library bore unique molecular identifiers. Yield was 500,000 to 600,000 cDNA molecules from about 0.94 to 9.7 million T cells. TCRdb recomputed calls from the PCR reads with MiXCR, one row per CDR3 protein. The sample records some 690,000 distinct CDR3 sequences, 25% to 30% being singletons. The source of this sequence is a girl under 18 with multiple sclerosis. The sequenced sample consisted of blood. V gene TRBV11-1 combines with J gene TRBJ2-5; possibly TRBD1 or TRBD2 for D (6 bases each). CDR3 nucleotides: TGTGCCAGCAGCTTATTTGCGGGGACACGAGAGACCCAGTACTTC. This codes for CASSLFAGTRETQYF.